This T cell receptor beta chain was documented in a study of cytomegalovirus exposure and HLA in healthy donors. Across the study: The 95 to 150 validation repertoires used the same platform as the 650 to 850 first-cohort repertoires, a later analysis reported.

General observations from the study: Listed as cytomegalovirus-associated were about 160 TCR beta chains. Rare sequences made up most TCRs, while some public TCRs were found in many donors. The TCR clusters that emerged in the first cohort tended, a later analysis found, to co-occur in the approximately 110 validation repertoires.

Clones were sequenced by immunoSEQ multiplex PCR, and TCRdb holds only the in-frame ones, with some missing. This repertoire shows some 140,000 clones, 84% found once; its top ten account for 1.4%. A remark on this clone: The antigen is undetermined.

Per germline, CDR1 SGHNT and CDR2 YYREEE (reference sequence). V lost 5 bases to trimming and J lost 0 bases; unmatched junction nucleotides: 7. The CDR3 consists of 15 residues. This sequence originates from a woman aged 25 to 45 in good health and CMV-seronegative. The chain recombines TRBV5-4 with TRBJ1-2, with TRBD1 identical over 7 bases. Sample: PBMCs. CDR3 coding DNA: TGTGCCAGCAGAAGGGGGCGTGACGCTAACTATGGCTACACCTTC. Encoded protein: CASRRGRDANYGYTF.